The present T cell receptor (beta chain) was sequenced within a study of tumor-infiltrating lymphocytes in oesophageal squamous cell carcinoma. MiXCR, applied by TCRdb to the PCR reads, yields one record per CDR3 protein. The data contain about 24,000 distinct CDR3 sequences, around 38% of them singletons. This clonotype has a count of ten or more. Trimming left V 1 base short and J 7 bases short, with 10 bases between. This CDR3 is 14 amino acids long. From germline, CDR1 is KGHDR and CDR2 SFDVKD. V and J are TRBV24-1 and TRBJ2-1; D unresolved. Sequences were obtained from esophageal tumor tissue. This TCR derives from a male donor with esophageal squamous cell carcinoma. The CDR3 is CATSDLGSSNEQFF. CDR3 in DNA: TGTGCCACCAGTGATTTAGGAAGTAGTAATGAGCAGTTCTTC.